The clone carrying this T cell receptor beta chain was seen only a few times. The antigen is not known. V was pared by 6 bases and J by 3 bases, with 5 bases of the junction left unmatched. The length of the CDR3 is 15 residues. The V gene's germline CDR1 is MNHNS and CDR2 SASEGT. Some clones are missing from TCRdb's copy, which holds only in-frame ones; the method was immunoSEQ multiplex PCR. The data hold tens of thousands of clones, with over 60% observed a single time. This sample is part of a study of CD4+ T cells in melanoma. Study-wide results and caveats: CD8+ T cell, macrophage and B cell function reportedly correlated with neoantigen-specific CD4+ T cells. Neoantigen-specific CD4+ T cells in melanoma reportedly had diverse differentiation states.

The source of this sequence is a human donor with melanoma. This sequence joins TRBV6-1 and TRBJ2-3, with 11 bases lining up with TRBD1. The sequenced material came from tumor tissue. The CDR3 loop is CASSRGTGGTDTQYF. Here the CDR3 DNA reads TGTGCCAGCAGCCGCGGGACAGGGGGAACAGATACGCAGTATTTT.